This T cell receptor beta chain was obtained from a study of patients and donors after allogeneic stem cell transplantation. TCRdb called the RT-PCR reads again in MiXCR, with one record for every CDR3 protein. The repertoire holds about a million distinct CDR3 sequences, with roughly 18% as singletons. The CDR3 is 15 amino acids. Trimming cost V 3 bases and J 4 bases; bases outside gene matches: 5. Germline V gene data show CDR1 as DFQATT and CDR2 as SNEGSKA (reference sequence). This clonotype was detected a few times. The specimen was blood, either unsorted or a sorted T cell fraction (not recorded which). This chain uses TRBV20-1 with TRBJ2-1, with TRBD2 identical over 11 bases. The sequence was collected from a human donor who was either an allogeneic HSCT recipient or a stem cell or donor lymphocyte infusion donor (not recorded which). It is not recorded whose cells these are; they may come from a transplant donor. The CDR3, as DNA: TGCAGTGCTAGGCCACTAGCGGGAGCTTACAATGAGCAGTTCTTC. The encoded protein is CSARPLAGAYNEQFF.